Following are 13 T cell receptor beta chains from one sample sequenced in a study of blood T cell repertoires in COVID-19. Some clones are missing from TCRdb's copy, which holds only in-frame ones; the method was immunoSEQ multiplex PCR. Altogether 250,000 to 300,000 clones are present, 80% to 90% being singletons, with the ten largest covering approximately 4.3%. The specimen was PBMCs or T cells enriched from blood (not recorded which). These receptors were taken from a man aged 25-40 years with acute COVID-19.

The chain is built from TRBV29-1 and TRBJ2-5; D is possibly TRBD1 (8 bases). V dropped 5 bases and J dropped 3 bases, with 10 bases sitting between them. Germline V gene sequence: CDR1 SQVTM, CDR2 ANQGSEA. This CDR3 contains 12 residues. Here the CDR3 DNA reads TGCAGCGTTACAGGGGGGGAAGAGACCCAGTACTTC. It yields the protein CSVTGGEETQYF. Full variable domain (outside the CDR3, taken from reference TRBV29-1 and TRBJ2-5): SAVISQKPSRDICQRGTSLTIQCQVDSQVTMMFWYRQQPGQSLTLIATANQGSEATYESGFVIDKFPISRPNLTFSTLTVSNMSPEDSSIYLCSVTGGEETQYFGPGTRLLVL.

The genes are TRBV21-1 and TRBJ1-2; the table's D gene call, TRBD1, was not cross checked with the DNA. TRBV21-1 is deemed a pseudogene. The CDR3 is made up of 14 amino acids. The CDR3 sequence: CASSLTGDLYGYTF. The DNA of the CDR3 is TGTGCCAGCAGTTTGACAGGGGACCTCTATGGCTACACCTTC.

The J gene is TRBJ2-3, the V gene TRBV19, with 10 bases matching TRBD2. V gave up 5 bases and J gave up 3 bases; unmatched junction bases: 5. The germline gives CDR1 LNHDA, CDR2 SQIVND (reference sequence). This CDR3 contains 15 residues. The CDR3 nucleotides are TGTGCCAGTAGTCCGCGGACTAGCGGTACAGATACGCAGTATTTT. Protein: CASSPRTSGTDTQYF.

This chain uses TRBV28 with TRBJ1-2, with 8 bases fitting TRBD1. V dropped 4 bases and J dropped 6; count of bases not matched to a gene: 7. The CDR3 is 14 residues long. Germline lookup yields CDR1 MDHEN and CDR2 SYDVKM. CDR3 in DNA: TGTGCCAGCAGTTATCAGGGGGCGAACAATGGCTACACCTTC. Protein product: CASSYQGANNGYTF.

The CDR3 DNA is TGTGCCAGCAGCTTGGGTAGACTAGCGGGAGCCGCGGATACGCAGTATTTT. This gives the protein CASSLGRLAGAADTQYF. The chain combines TRBV5-4 with TRBJ2-3; 12 nucleotides align to TRBD2. This CDR3 comprises 17 residues. Germline CDR1 reads SGHNT; CDR2 reads YYREEE (reference sequence). Germline trimming cut 0 bases from V and 6 bases from J; bases unmatched to any gene: 8.

Written as DNA, the CDR3 is TGCGCCAGCAGCCTAAGACTAGCGGACCACACAGATACGCAGTATTTT. Amino acid sequence: CASSLRLADHTDTQYF. The J gene is TRBJ2-3, the V gene TRBV5-1; 9 nucleotides align to TRBD2. The CDR3 sequence is 16 residues long. After removal of 4 bases from V and 2 bases from J, the junction contained 8 bases not matched to a gene. Germline CDR1 reads SGHRS; CDR2 reads YFSETQ. Filled out from reference TRBV5-1 and TRBJ2-3, the complete variable domain reads KAGVTQTPRYLIKTRGQQVTLSCSPISGHRSVSWYQQTPGQGLQFLFEYFSETQRNKGNFPGRFSGRQFSNSRSEMNVSTLELGDSALYLCASSLRLADHTDTQYFGPGTRLTVL.

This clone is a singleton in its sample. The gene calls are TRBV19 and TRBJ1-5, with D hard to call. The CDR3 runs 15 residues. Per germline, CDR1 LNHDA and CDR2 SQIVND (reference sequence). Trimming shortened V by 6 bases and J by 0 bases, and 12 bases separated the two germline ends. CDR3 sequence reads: CASREQNPSNQPQHF. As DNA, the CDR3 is TGTGCCAGTAGGGAACAGAACCCTAGCAATCAGCCCCAGCATTTT.

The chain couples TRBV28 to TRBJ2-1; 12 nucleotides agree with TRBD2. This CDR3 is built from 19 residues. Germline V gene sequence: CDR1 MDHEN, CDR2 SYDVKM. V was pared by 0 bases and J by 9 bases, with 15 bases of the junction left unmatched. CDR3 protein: CASSLWRLLAGGADAEQFF. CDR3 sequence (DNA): TGTGCCAGCAGTTTATGGCGTTTACTAGCGGGAGGTGCCGATGCTGAGCAGTTCTTC.

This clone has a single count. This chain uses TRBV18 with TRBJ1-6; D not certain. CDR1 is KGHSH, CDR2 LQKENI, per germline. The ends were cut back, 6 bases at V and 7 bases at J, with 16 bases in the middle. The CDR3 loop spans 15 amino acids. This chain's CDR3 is CASSSGVVRNSPLHF. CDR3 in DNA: TGTGCCAGCTCTTCCGGGGTAGTAAGGAATTCACCCCTCCACTTT. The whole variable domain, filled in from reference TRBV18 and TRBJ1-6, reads NAGVMQNPRHLVRRRGQEARLRCSPMKGHSHVYWYRQLPEEGLKFMVYLQKENIIDESGMPKERFSAEFPKEGPSILRIQQVVRGDSAAYFCASSSGVVRNSPLHFGNGTRLTVT.

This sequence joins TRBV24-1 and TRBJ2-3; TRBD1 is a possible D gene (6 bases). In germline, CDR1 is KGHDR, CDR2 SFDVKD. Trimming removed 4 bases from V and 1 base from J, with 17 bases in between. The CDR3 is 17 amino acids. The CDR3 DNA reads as TGTGCCACCAGTGACCCCTCTCCGACAGGTGGCACAGATACGCAGTATTTT. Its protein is CATSDPSPTGGTDTQYF.

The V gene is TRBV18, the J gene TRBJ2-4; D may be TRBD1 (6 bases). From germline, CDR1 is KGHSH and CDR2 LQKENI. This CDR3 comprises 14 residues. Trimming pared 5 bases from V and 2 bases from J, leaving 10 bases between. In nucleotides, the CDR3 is TGTGCCAGCTCAGACGACAGGACCAAAAACATTCAGTACTTC. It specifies CASSDDRTKNIQYF.

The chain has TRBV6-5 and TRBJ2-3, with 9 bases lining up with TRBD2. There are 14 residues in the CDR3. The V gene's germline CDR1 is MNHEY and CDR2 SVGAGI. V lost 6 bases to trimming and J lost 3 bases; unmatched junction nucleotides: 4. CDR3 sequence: CASRLAGKTDTQYF. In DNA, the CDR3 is TGTGCCAGCAGGCTAGCGGGGAAGACAGATACGCAGTATTTT.

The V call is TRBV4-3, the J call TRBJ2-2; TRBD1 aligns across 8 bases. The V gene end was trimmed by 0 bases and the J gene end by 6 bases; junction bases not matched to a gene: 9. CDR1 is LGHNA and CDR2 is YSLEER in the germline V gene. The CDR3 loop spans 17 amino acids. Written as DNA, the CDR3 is TGCGCCAGCAGCCAAGATCGGAGACAGGGGTCGGCCGGGGAGCTGTTTTTT. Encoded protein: CASSQDRRQGSAGELFF.